The 16 T cell receptor beta chains reported below all come from one sample, sequenced in a study of blood T cell repertoires in COVID-19 (dated by TCRdb to the early 2020s). Library prep was done by the immunoSEQ multiplex PCR assay. TCRdb carries this immuneACCESS record with in-frame sequences only. Its versions omit some clonotypes, under half of them owing to an unresolved V gene in the studies checked, with the rest unexplained. The sample table lists 210,000 or so clones, under 90% of them with a count of one. Approximately 7% of the sample rests with the top ten. The specimen sequenced was peripheral blood. All receptors come from a man aged 40-49 years with acute or convalescent COVID-19.

The count of this clone is one. The chain links TRBV6-5 to TRBJ2-4, with D perhaps TRBD2 (5 bases). The germline CDR1 and CDR2 sequences are MNHEY and SVGAGI. CDR3 length equals 15 residues. Trimming stripped 8 bases from V and 0 bases from J, with 14 bases between. In nucleotides, the CDR3 is TGTGCCAGCGTGGGTGGACTCCTAGCCAAAAACATTCAGTACTTC. Translation: CASVGGLLAKNIQYF.

Only one count was recorded for this clone. The DNA for the CDR3 is TGTGCCAGCAGTTCTGGGGGGAGCTCCTATAATTCACCCCTCCACTTT. This encodes CASSSGGSSYNSPLHF. This rearrangement joins TRBV7-2 to TRBJ1-6; perhaps TRBD1 as D (5 bases). CDR1 is SGHTA and CDR2 is FQGNSA in the germline V gene. This CDR3 spans 16 amino acids. V was trimmed by 6 bases and J by 0 bases, leaving 12 bases between them.

On this clone itself: Other nucleotide sequences from this sample produce the same CDR3. The chain combines TRBV5-1 with TRBJ2-7, with TRBD1 matching 11 bases. Trimming removed 4 bases from V and 2 bases from J; junction bases left unmatched: 2. The CDR3 totals 14 residues. In germline, CDR1 is SGHRS, CDR2 YFSETQ. CDR3 DNA sequence: TGCGCCAGCAGCCCGGGACAGGGGGCCTACGAGCAGTACTTC. It yields the protein CASSPGQGAYEQYF.

The chain carries TRBV24-1 and TRBJ1-6; D is undetermined. The CDR3 is made up of 14 amino acids. V was pared by 2 bases and J by 7 bases, with 8 bases between. Germline V gene data show CDR1 as KGHDR and CDR2 as SFDVKD. CDR3 bases: TGTGCCACCAGTGATTCGGGTCAGAATTCACCCCTCCACTTT. Translating it yields CATSDSGQNSPLHF.

This chain uses TRBV5-1 with TRBJ1-3; no clear D. In germline, CDR1 is SGHRS, CDR2 YFSETQ. The CDR3 runs to 15 residues. Trimming removed 0 bases from V and 0 bases from J, with 7 bases in between. CDR3 protein: CASSLEGVSGNTIYF. The CDR3, as DNA: TGCGCCAGCAGCTTGGAAGGAGTCTCTGGAAACACCATATATTTT.

The V call is TRBV7-7, the J call TRBJ2-1; unclear D gene. Per the germline V gene, CDR1 is SSHAT and CDR2 is FNYEAQ (reference sequence). CDR3 length equals 15 residues. V lost 2 bases and J lost 2, with 10 bases in between. In DNA, the CDR3 is TGTGCCAGCAGCTTATCCGTACTGACCTACAATGAGCAGTTCTTC. It is translated as CASSLSVLTYNEQFF. The complete variable domain, with remaining parts taken from reference TRBV7-7 and TRBJ2-1, reads GAGVSQSPRYKVTKRGQDVTLRCDPISSHATLYWYQQALGQGPEFLTYFNYEAQPDKSGLPSDRFSAERPEGSISTLTIQRTEQRDSAMYRCASSLSVLTYNEQFFGPGTRLTVL.

CDR3 residues: CASSLAALGGQYF. The CDR3 DNA reads as TGTGCCAGCAGCTTGGCCGCGCTGGGGGGGCAGTATTTT. The gene calls are TRBV5-5 and TRBJ2-3, with a weak D call TRBD2 (6 bases). The CDR3 is 13 amino acids. Germline V gene lookup returns CDR1 SGHKS and CDR2 YYEKEE (reference sequence). V lost 0 bases to trimming and J lost 11 bases, with 13 bases between them. Full variable domain (missing parts from reference TRBV5-5 and TRBJ2-3): DAGVTQSPTHLIKTRGQQVTLRCSPISGHKSVSWYQQVLGQGPQFIFQYYEKEERGRGNFPDRFSARQFPNYSSELNVNALLLGDSALYLCASSLAALGGQYFGPGTRLTVL.

The chain carries TRBV4-2 and TRBJ2-1, with 7 bases lining up with TRBD2. Germline V gene sequence: CDR1 LGHNA, CDR2 YNFKEQ. The CDR3 is 16 amino acids. J was trimmed by 7 bases and V by 0 bases; bases with no gene match: 9. As DNA, the CDR3 is TGTGCCAGCAGCCAAGATACCGAGCGGGGCAAAAATGAGCAGTTCTTC. As protein: CASSQDTERGKNEQFF.

CDR3 DNA: TGTGCCAGCAGCTACCAGAGCGGACAGGGTCAGCCCCAGCATTTT. This encodes CASSYQSGQGQPQHF. The chain is built from TRBV11-2 and TRBJ1-5; 8 positions agree with TRBD1. J gave up 6 bases and V 4 bases, and 8 bases lay outside the gene matches. This CDR3 has 15 amino acids. The germline gives CDR1 SGHAT, CDR2 FQNNGV. The whole variable domain, filled in from reference TRBV11-2 and TRBJ1-5, reads EAGVAQSPRYKIIEKRQSVAFWCNPISGHATLYWYQQILGQGPKLLIQFQNNGVVDDSQLPKDRFSAERLKGVDSTLKIQPAKLEDSAVYLCASSYQSGQGQPQHFGDGTRLSIL.

The chain recombines TRBV5-1 with TRBJ1-1; 8 bases line up with TRBD1. The CDR3 has 16 residues. From germline, CDR1 is SGHRS and CDR2 YFSETQ. The V gene end was trimmed by 1 base and the J gene end by 3 bases; junction bases not matched to a gene: 8. CDR3 in amino acids: CASSLFGQGTDTEAFF. The CDR3 DNA reads TGCGCCAGCAGCTTGTTCGGACAGGGAACGGACACTGAAGCTTTCTTT.

The J gene is TRBJ2-1, the V gene TRBV5-4, with D possibly matching TRBD1 (6 bases). The germline V and J ends were trimmed by 0 bases and 5 bases, with 15 bases remaining between them. CDR3 length: 16 residues. Germline V gene data show CDR1 as SGHNT and CDR2 as YYREEE (reference sequence). CDR3 sequence: CASSLVGGVRDNEQFF. CDR3 nucleotide sequence: TGTGCCAGCAGCTTGGTTGGGGGCGTGAGGGACAATGAGCAGTTCTTC.

V and J are TRBV18 and TRBJ2-7; 8 bases fit TRBD1. J was trimmed by 6 bases and V by 3 bases; bases with no gene match: 4. CDR1 KGHSH and CDR2 LQKENI come from the germline V gene. The CDR3 loop spans 13 amino acids. This CDR3 reads CASSPDRAGEQYF. CDR3 DNA: TGTGCCAGCTCACCGGACAGGGCAGGCGAGCAGTACTTC.

The DNA for the CDR3 is TGCACCAGCAGCCAAGATTGGGGGGTCAGCTCCTACGAGCAGTACTTC. The encoded protein is CTSSQDWGVSSYEQYF. The chain combines TRBV1 with TRBJ2-7; the table's D call of TRBD2 was not tested on the DNA. TRBV1 is a listed pseudogene. The CDR3 has 16 residues.

The V call is TRBV3-1 (or the pseudogene TRBV3-2), the J call TRBJ2-3; D uncertain. The CDR3 contains 16 residues. CDR1 is LGHDT, CDR2 YNNKEL, per germline (reference sequence). Trimming removed 2 bases at V and 2 bases at J, with 14 bases between. CDR3 coding DNA: TGTGCCAGCAGCCAATCCATGGGCACAGCCACAGATACGCAGTATTTT. It yields the protein CASSQSMGTATDTQYF.

The chain is built from TRBV6-4 and TRBJ1-4; D is perhaps TRBD1 (5 bases). The ends were cut back, 0 bases at V and 8 bases at J, with 16 bases in the middle. The CDR3 spans 16 residues. Germline values: CDR1 MRHNA, CDR2 SNTAGT. The CDR3 reads CASSDSGGATIEKLFF. The CDR3 bases are TGTGCCAGCAGTGACTCGGGTGGGGCGACGATCGAAAAACTGTTTTTT.

The rearrangement uses TRBV18 and TRBJ1-1; TRBD1 is a possible D gene (5 bases). In germline, CDR1 is KGHSH, CDR2 LQKENI. The V end was cut by 6 bases, the J end by 10 bases, with 12 bases between. The CDR3 contains 11 residues. In DNA, the CDR3 is TGTGCCAGCTCGCCCGGGGGGGGAGCTTTCTTT. This encodes CASSPGGGAFF.